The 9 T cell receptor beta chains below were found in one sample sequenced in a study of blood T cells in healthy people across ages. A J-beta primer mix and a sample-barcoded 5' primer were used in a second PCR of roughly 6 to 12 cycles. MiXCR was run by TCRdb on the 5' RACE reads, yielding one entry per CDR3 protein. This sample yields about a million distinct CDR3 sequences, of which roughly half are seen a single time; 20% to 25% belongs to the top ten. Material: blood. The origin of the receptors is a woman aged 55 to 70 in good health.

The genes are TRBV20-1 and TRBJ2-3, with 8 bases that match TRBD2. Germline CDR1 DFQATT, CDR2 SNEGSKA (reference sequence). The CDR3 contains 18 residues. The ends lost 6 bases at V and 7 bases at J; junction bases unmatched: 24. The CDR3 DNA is TGCAGTGCGAGACCGGGACTAGGGAGTGCAAGCATAATACATACGCAGTATTTT. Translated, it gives CSARPGLGSASIIHTQYF.

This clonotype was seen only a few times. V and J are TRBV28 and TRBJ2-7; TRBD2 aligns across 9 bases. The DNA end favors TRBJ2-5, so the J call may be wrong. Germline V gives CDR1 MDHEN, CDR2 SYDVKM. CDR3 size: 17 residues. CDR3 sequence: CASRTDWREGSEETQYF. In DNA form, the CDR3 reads TGTGCCAGCAGAACCGACTGGCGGGAGGGATCAGAGGAGACCCAGTACTTC.

CDR3 in DNA: TGTGCCAGCACCCAGCCCCCCGGGAAGACCCAGTACTTC. This translates into CASTQPPGKTQYF. The chain employs TRBV6-2 or TRBV6-3 and TRBJ2-7; TRBD2 is a possible D gene (5 bases). TRBJ2-5 explains the end of the DNA better; the J call may be wrong. The length of the CDR3 is 13 residues. Germline-derived CDR1 and CDR2 are MNHEY and SVGEGT.

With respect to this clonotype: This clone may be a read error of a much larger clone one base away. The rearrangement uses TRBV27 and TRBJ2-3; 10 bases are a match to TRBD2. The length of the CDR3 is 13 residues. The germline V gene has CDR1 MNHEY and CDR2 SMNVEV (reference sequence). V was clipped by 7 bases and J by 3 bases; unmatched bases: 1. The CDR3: CASKLAGTDTQYF. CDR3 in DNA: TGTGCCAGCAAACTAGCGGGAACAGATACGCAGTATTTT.

CDR3 sequence: CSVDTTDTQYF. The CDR3 bases are TGCAGCGTAGACACCACAGATACGCAGTATTTT. The chain combines TRBV29-1 with TRBJ2-3; D is undetermined. Per the germline V gene, CDR1 is SQVTM and CDR2 is ANQGSEA. V lost 6 bases to trimming and J lost 2 bases, with 6 bases between them. The CDR3 runs 11 residues.

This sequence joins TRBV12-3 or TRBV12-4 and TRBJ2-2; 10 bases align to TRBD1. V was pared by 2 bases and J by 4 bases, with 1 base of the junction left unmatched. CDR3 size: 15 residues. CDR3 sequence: CASSLWTGGTGELFF. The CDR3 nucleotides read TGTGCCAGCAGTTTATGGACAGGGGGCACCGGGGAGCTGTTTTTT.

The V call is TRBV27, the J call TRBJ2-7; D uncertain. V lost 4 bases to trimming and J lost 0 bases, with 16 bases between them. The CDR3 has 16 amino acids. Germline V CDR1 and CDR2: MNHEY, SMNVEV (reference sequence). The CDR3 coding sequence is TGTGCCAGCAGTTCGGTTCGGAGAAGTGCCTCCTACGAGCAGTACTTC. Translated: CASSSVRRSASYEQYF.

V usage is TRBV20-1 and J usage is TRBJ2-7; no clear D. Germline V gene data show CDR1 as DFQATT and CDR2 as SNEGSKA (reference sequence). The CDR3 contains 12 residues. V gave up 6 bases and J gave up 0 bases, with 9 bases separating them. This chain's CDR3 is CSADDYSYEQYF. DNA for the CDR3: TGCAGTGCGGACGATTACTCCTACGAGCAGTACTTC.

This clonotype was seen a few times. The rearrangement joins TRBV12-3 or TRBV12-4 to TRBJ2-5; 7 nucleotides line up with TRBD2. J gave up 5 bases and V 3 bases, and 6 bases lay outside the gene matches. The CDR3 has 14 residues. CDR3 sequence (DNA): TGTGCCAGCAGTTTTGGGGGGGGTCTGGAGACCCAGTACTTC. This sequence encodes CASSFGGGLETQYF.